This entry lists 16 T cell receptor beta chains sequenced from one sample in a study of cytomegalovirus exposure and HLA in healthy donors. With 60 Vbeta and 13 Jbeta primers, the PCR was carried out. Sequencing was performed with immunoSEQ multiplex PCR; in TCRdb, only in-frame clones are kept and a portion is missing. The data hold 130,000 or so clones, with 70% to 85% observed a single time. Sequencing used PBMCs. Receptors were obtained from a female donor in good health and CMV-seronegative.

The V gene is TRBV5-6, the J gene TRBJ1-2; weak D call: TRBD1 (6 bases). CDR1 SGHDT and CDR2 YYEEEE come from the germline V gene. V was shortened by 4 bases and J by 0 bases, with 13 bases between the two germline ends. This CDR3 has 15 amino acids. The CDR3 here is CASSTYRVANYGYTF. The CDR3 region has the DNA TGTGCCAGCAGCACCTACAGGGTTGCTAACTATGGCTACACCTTC.

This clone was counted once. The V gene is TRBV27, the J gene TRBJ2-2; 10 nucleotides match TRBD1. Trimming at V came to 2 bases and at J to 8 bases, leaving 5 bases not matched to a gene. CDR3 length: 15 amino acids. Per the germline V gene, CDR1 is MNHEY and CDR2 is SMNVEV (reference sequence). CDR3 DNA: TGTGCCAGCAGTTTACGACAGGGGGCTGCAGGGGAGCTGTTTTTT. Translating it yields CASSLRQGAAGELFF.

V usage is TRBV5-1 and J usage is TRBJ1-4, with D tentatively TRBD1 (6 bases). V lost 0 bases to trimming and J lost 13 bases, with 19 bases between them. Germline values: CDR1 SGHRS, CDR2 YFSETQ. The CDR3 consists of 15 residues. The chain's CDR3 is CASSLGPAGEGGLFF. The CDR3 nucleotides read TGCGCCAGCAGCTTGGGTCCAGCCGGTGAAGGGGGACTGTTTTTT.

CDR3 sequence: CASSPDRTMNTEAFF. The CDR3 bases are TGTGCCAGTAGCCCAGACAGGACCATGAACACTGAAGCTTTCTTT. The V gene is TRBV19, the J gene TRBJ1-1, with a tentative D call TRBD1 (6 bases). V dropped 6 bases and J dropped 0 bases, with 14 bases sitting between them. Germline V gene sequence: CDR1 LNHDA, CDR2 SQIVND (reference sequence). The CDR3 has 15 amino acids.

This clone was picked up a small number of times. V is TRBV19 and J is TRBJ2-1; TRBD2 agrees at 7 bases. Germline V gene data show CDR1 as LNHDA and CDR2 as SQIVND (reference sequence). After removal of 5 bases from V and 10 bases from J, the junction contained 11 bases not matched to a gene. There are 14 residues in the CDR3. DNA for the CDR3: TGTGCCAGTAGTGCCACGACTAGCTGGGTGGAGCAGTTCTTC. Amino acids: CASSATTSWVEQFF.

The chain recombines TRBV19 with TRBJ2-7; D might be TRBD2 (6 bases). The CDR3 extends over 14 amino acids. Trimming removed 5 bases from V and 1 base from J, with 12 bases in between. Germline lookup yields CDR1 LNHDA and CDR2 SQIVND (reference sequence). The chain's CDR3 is CASSLNSGSYEQYF. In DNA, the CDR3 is TGTGCCAGTAGTTTAAATAGCGGATCCTACGAGCAGTACTTC. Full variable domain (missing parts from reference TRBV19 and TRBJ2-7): DGGITQSPKYLFRKEGQNVTLSCEQNLNHDAMYWYRQDPGQGLRLIYYSQIVNDFQKGDIAEGYSVSREKKESFPLTVTSAQKNPTAFYLCASSLNSGSYEQYFGPGTRLTVT.

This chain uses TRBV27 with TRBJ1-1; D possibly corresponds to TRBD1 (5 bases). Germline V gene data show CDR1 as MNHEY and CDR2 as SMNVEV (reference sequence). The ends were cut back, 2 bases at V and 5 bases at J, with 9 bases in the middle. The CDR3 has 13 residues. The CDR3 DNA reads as TGTGCCAGCAGTTTAAAGGGGTGGACTGAAGCTTTCTTT. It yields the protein CASSLKGWTEAFF.

The CDR3 nucleotides read TGTGCCTGGAGCTCGGGGGATGGAAACACCATATATTTT. It codes for CAWSSGDGNTIYF. This chain connects TRBV30 to TRBJ1-3; the D gene is possibly TRBD1 (5 bases). The CDR3 has 13 amino acids. V shed 3 bases and J shed 3 bases, with 9 bases lying between them. Germline CDR1 and CDR2: GTSNPN and SVGIG (reference sequence). The full variable domain, in which reference TRBV30 and TRBJ1-3 provide the parts outside the CDR3, is SQTIHQWPATLVQPVGSPLSLECTVEGTSNPNLYWYRQAAGRGLQLLFYSVGIGQISSEVPQNLSASRPQDRQFILSSKKLLLSDSGFYLCAWSSGDGNTIYFGEGSWLTVV.

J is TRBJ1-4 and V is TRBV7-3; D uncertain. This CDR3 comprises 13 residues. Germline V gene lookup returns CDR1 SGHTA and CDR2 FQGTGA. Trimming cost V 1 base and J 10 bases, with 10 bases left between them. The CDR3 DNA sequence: TGTGCCAGCAGCTTAAATCGTGGCGGAAAACTGTTTTTT. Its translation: CASSLNRGGKLFF.

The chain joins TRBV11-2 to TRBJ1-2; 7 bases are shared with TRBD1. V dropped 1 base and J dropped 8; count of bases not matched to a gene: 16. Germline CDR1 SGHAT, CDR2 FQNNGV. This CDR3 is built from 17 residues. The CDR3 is CASSLGRWGQSTRGYTF. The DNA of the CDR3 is TGTGCCAGCAGCTTAGGAAGATGGGGACAGTCTACCCGGGGCTACACCTTC.

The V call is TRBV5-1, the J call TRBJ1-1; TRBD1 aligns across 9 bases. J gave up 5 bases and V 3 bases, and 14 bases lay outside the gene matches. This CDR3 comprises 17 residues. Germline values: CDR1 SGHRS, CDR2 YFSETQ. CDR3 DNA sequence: TGCGCCAGCAGCTGGGAACAACAGGGGGCGCCGAGGACTGAAGCTTTCTTT. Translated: CASSWEQQGAPRTEAFF.

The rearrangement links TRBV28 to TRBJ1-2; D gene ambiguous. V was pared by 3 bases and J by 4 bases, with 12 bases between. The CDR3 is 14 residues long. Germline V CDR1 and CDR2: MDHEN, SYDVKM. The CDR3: CASSLLSNPYGYTF. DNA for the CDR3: TGTGCCAGCAGTTTGCTCAGTAACCCCTATGGCTACACCTTC.

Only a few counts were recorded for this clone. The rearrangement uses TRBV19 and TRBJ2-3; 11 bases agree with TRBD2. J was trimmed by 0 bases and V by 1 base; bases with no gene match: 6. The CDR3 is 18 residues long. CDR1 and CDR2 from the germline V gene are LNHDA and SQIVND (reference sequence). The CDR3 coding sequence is TGTGCCAGTAGTATAGGGCTAGCGGGAGGTCCTAGCACAGATACGCAGTATTTT. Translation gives CASSIGLAGGPSTDTQYF. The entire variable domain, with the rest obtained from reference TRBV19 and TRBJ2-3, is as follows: DGGITQSPKYLFRKEGQNVTLSCEQNLNHDAMYWYRQDPGQGLRLIYYSQIVNDFQKGDIAEGYSVSREKKESFPLTVTSAQKNPTAFYLCASSIGLAGGPSTDTQYFGPGTRLTVL.

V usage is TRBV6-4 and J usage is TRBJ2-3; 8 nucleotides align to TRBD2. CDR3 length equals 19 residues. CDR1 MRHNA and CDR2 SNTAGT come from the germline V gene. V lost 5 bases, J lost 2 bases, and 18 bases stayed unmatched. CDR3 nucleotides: TGTGCCAGCAGTCCGGGACTAGTCTATTTTCAGCAGCTCACAGATACGCAGTATTTT. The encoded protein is CASSPGLVYFQQLTDTQYF.

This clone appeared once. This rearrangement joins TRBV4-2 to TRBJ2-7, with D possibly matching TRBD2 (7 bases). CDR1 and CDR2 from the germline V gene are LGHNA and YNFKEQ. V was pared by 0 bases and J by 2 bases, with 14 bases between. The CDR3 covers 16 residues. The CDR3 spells CASSQDLRGGPYEQYF. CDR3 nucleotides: TGTGCCAGCAGCCAAGATTTAAGGGGGGGCCCCTACGAGCAGTACTTC.

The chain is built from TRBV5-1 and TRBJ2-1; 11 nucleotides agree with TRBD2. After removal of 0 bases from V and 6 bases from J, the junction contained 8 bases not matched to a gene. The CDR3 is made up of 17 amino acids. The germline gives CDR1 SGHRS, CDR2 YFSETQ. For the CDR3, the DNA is TGCGCCAGCAGCTTGGAACTAGCGGGAGCGGGTCGCAATGAGCAGTTCTTC. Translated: CASSLELAGAGRNEQFF.